The TCR beta chain described here comes from a study of blood T cell repertoires in COVID-19. Study-level background: From T cells, B-cell-depleted T cells, or PBMCs came the material, which was cDNA or gDNA.

In the original workflow: Estimation of nucleated cell counts was performed using reference gene primer amplification. The method was immunoSEQ multiplex PCR; TCRdb's version includes in-frame clones alone and lacks a portion of them. That table supplies the V and J calls and clone size; D and trimming were determined from the DNA. The sample lists approximately 230,000 clones; more than 70% were seen once. Trimming removed 0 bases from V and 8 bases from J; junction bases left unmatched: 7. Looked up from germline, CDR1 is SGHRS and CDR2 is YFSETQ. This CDR3 contains 14 residues. Followed over time, Seattle patients had been enrolled while infection was active.

The V call is TRBV5-1, the J call TRBJ1-2, with TRBD1 matching over 7 bases. The sequence was collected from a woman aged 25-40 years with COVID-19, enrolled during active disease. What was sequenced was peripheral blood. In DNA, the CDR3 is TGCGCCAGCAGCTTGGAAGGAAACAGGGGAGGCTACACCTTC. Its translation: CASSLEGNRGGYTF.